This T cell receptor (beta chain) was found in a study of blood T cell repertoires in COVID-19. The overall study: Acute and convalescent COVID-19 samples came from the United States, Italy and Spain.

CDR1 is SGHRS, CDR2 YFSETQ, per germline. Trimming at V came to 0 bases and at J to 5 bases, leaving 4 bases not matched to a gene. The CDR3 spans 15 residues. Sequencing was performed with immunoSEQ multiplex PCR; in TCRdb, only in-frame clones are kept and a portion is missing. The repertoire consists of 75,000 to 90,000 clones, with around four fifths occurring once and the leading ten covering 15% to 20%. The specimen was peripheral blood. The chain has TRBV5-1 and TRBJ2-1; TRBD2 aligns across 8 bases. This receptor was taken from an elderly man with active or convalescent COVID-19. This chain's CDR3 is CASSLEAGENNEQFF. CDR3 nucleotides: TGCGCCAGCAGCTTGGAAGCGGGGGAGAACAATGAGCAGTTCTTC.